This T cell receptor beta chain was captured in a study of control samples from healthy donors and cancer patients. From germline, CDR1 is LNHDA and CDR2 SQIVND (reference sequence). V gave up 2 bases and J gave up 6 bases, with 8 bases separating them. The CDR3 contains 13 residues. Libraries were prepared by immunoSEQ multiplex PCR; TCRdb keeps only in-frame clonotypes and omits some of them. The sample holds roughly 130,000 clones, about 95% seen once. V gene TRBV19 combines with J gene TRBJ2-4; no clear D gene. This TCR derives from a man younger than 40 in good health. The specimen sequenced was blood. CDR3 amino acids: CASSIRHSNIQYF. The CDR3 bases are TGTGCCAGTAGTATAAGACATTCAAACATTCAGTACTTC.